This TCR beta chain derives from a study of cytomegalovirus exposure and HLA in healthy donors. Notes on the study in general: A link between a missense DCLRE1C variant and TCR beta V- and J-gene trimming emerged from a later analysis. Among TCR beta chains, those listed as cytomegalovirus-associated numbered over 150.

Concerning this clone itself: The target antigen is unknown.

In the PCR, 60 Vbeta and 13 Jbeta primers were used. Here immunoSEQ multiplex PCR was the method, and the copy in TCRdb shows in-frame clones only, minus some. The sample yields roughly 190,000 clones, about 86% seen once. This CDR3 region has 16 residues. Trimming took 0 bases from V and 0 from J, leaving 12 bases between them. Germline loops: CDR1 LGHNA, CDR2 YNFKEQ. This TCR derives from a man between 35 and 55 years old in good health and CMV-seropositive. V and J are TRBV4-2 and TRBJ2-7; no firm D call. Sequencing used PBMCs. The CDR3, as DNA: TGTGCCAGCAGCCAAGATGTCGGCGGCAGCTCCTACGAGCAGTACTTC. Translation: CASSQDVGGSSYEQYF.